Described below is a single T cell receptor (beta chain) sequence and its context. The sample originates from a study of blood T cell repertoires in COVID-19. Whole-study context: Acute-phase and convalescent COVID-19 samples originated in the United States, Italy and Spain. Sample material is recorded as cDNA or gDNA derived from T cells, B-cell-depleted T cells, or PBMCs.

As processed by the authors: Researchers report that nucleated cell counts were estimated from reference gene primer amplification. The assay was immunoSEQ multiplex PCR, and TCRdb's table has in-frame clones only and misses some. For V, J and clone size, that table is used; D and trimming come from the DNA. This table holds approximately 350,000 clones, about 83% found once. Germline V lookup: CDR1 SGDLS, CDR2 YYNGEE. The V segment lost 4 bases and the J segment 6 bases; nucleotides outside the gene matches: 6. The CDR3 runs 14 residues. The chain carries TRBV9 and TRBJ2-1; 8 positions agree with TRBD1. Source material: peripheral blood. This sequence was found in a man aged 25 to 45 with active or convalescent COVID-19. Here the CDR3 reads CASSTRQGSNEQFF. CDR3 nucleotide sequence: TGTGCCAGCAGCACTAGACAGGGGAGCAATGAGCAGTTCTTC.